The 27 T cell receptor beta chains below all came from one sample that was sequenced in a study of blood T cell repertoires in COVID-19. Profiling relied on immunoSEQ multiplex PCR, and the TCRdb table lists in-frame clones only, not all of them. Here the sample spans 200,000 to 250,000 clones, over 70% being singletons. Sequences were obtained from PBMCs or T cells enriched from blood (not recorded which). Receptors were obtained from a woman in her twenties or thirties who had been exposed to COVID-19.

The chain links TRBV5-1 to TRBJ1-5; D gene unclear. V lost 2 bases and J 5 bases, leaving 8 bases between the germline ends. Germline V gene lookup returns CDR1 SGHRS and CDR2 YFSETQ. CDR3 size: 13 residues. CDR3 sequence: CASSLGGDQPQHF. The CDR3, as DNA: TGCGCCAGCAGCTTAGGAGGAGATCAGCCCCAGCATTTT.

The genes are TRBV5-4 and TRBJ2-3, with a possible D match to TRBD2 (5 bases). Trimming pared 7 bases from V and 3 bases from J, leaving 9 bases between. Germline loops: CDR1 SGHNT, CDR2 YYREEE (reference sequence). This CDR3 spans 12 amino acids. The CDR3 region is CASGRRTDTQYF. CDR3 sequence (DNA): TGTGCCAGCGGGAGAAGGACAGATACGCAGTATTTT.

This chain joins TRBV11-2 and TRBJ2-7; 7 nucleotides agree with TRBD1. Germline CDR1 is SGHAT and CDR2 is FQNNGV. The trim removed 5 bases at V and 3 bases at J, leaving 13 bases unmatched. CDR3 length: 16 amino acids. The CDR3 is CASSLIKRQGNYEQYF. In nucleotides, the CDR3 is TGTGCCAGCAGCCTCATAAAACGACAGGGTAACTACGAGCAGTACTTC.

The genes are TRBV5-1 and TRBJ2-6; 7 positions match TRBD1. Germline V CDR1 and CDR2: SGHRS, YFSETQ. The CDR3 has 16 amino acids. Germline trimming cut 4 bases from V and 0 bases from J; bases unmatched to any gene: 4. CDR3 sequence reads: CASSMTGLSGANVLTF. CDR3 DNA: TGCGCCAGCAGCATGACAGGGCTCTCTGGGGCCAACGTCCTGACTTTC.

The chain links TRBV5-8 to TRBJ2-3, with 10 bases aligning to TRBD2. CDR1 is SGHTS and CDR2 is YDEGEE in the germline V gene. Losses at the gene ends were 3 bases for V and 6 bases for J; bases not matched to a gene: 10. The CDR3 loop spans 16 amino acids. CDR3 sequence reads: CASSWDLAGVADTQYF. The DNA for the CDR3 is TGTGCCAGCAGCTGGGACCTAGCGGGAGTTGCGGATACGCAGTATTTT.

This clone was observed a single time. The chain employs TRBV5-1 and TRBJ2-3, with 9 bases that match TRBD2. V lost 0 bases and J lost 4; bases outside the gene matches: 6. The CDR3 extends over 16 amino acids. Germline CDR1 is SGHRS and CDR2 is YFSETQ. CDR3 sequence (DNA): TGCGCCAGCAGCTTGGCCGGCGGGAGGGGAGCAGATACGCAGTATTTT. Its protein is CASSLAGGRGADTQYF.

The CDR3 DNA sequence: TGCGCCAGCAGCTTGTTGGTAGCAGGGGAGCAGTACTTC. This gives the protein CASSLLVAGEQYF. The V gene is TRBV5-1, the J gene TRBJ2-7; TRBD1 might be the D (5 bases). Germline V gene lookup returns CDR1 SGHRS and CDR2 YFSETQ. V shed 1 base and J shed 7 bases, with 12 bases lying between them. This CDR3 is 13 amino acids long. Full variable domain (remainder filled in from reference TRBV5-1 and TRBJ2-7): KAGVTQTPRYLIKTRGQQVTLSCSPISGHRSVSWYQQTPGQGLQFLFEYFSETQRNKGNFPGRFSGRQFSNSRSEMNVSTLELGDSALYLCASSLLVAGEQYFGPGTRLTVT.

The CDR3 DNA is TGTGCCAGCAGCTCGCTAGCGGTTACCTACAATGAGCAGTTCTTC. This encodes CASSSLAVTYNEQFF. This chain joins TRBV11-2 and TRBJ2-1; TRBD2 aligns across 7 bases. This CDR3 is 15 amino acids long. V shed 4 bases and J 2 bases; nucleotides not matched to a gene: 5. Germline lookup yields CDR1 SGHAT and CDR2 FQNNGV.

This clone was counted a single time. This chain joins TRBV5-1 and TRBJ1-3; TRBD1 might be the D (5 bases). V lost 1 base, J lost 6 bases, and 23 bases lay in between. Germline V lookup: CDR1 SGHRS, CDR2 YFSETQ. The CDR3 contains 18 residues. The CDR3 spells CASSLLTSSGAGPNTIYF. CDR3 bases: TGCGCCAGCAGCTTGCTTACCTCAAGCGGTGCGGGACCAAACACCATATATTTT.

The chain combines TRBV3-1 (or the pseudogene TRBV3-2) with TRBJ1-3; D perhaps matches TRBD1 (5 bases). The ends were cut back, 6 bases at V and 0 bases at J, with 9 bases in the middle. The CDR3 consists of 14 residues. Germline CDR1 and CDR2: LGHDT and YNNKEL (reference sequence). For the CDR3, the DNA is TGTGCCAGCAGAGAACAGGACTCTGGAAACACCATATATTTT. Its protein product is CASREQDSGNTIYF.

V gene TRBV6-6 combines with J gene TRBJ2-3; unclear D gene. Germline-derived CDR1 and CDR2 are MNHNY and SVGAGI (reference sequence). The CDR3 runs 12 residues. The V gene lost 2 bases and the J gene lost 6 bases, with 6 bases spanning the gap. This CDR3 is CASSYRVDTQYF. The CDR3 DNA reads as TGTGCCAGCAGTTACAGAGTGGATACGCAGTATTTT.

J is TRBJ2-2 and V is TRBV6-5, with D possibly TRBD2 on 6 matching bases. Trimming removed 6 bases at V and 6 bases at J, with 14 bases between. Germline V gene sequence: CDR1 MNHEY, CDR2 SVGAGI. The CDR3 consists of 14 residues. The CDR3 sequence: CASRAEGWAGELFF. The CDR3 coding sequence is TGTGCCAGCAGGGCGGAGGGGTGGGCCGGGGAGCTGTTTTTT.

The chain combines TRBV5-1 with TRBJ1-6, with 8 bases aligning to TRBD1. Germline V gene data show CDR1 as SGHRS and CDR2 as YFSETQ. The CDR3 has 15 residues. Trimming took 5 bases from V and 6 from J; bases not matched to a gene: 7. CDR3: CASSPETGVNSPLHF. The CDR3 region has the DNA TGCGCCAGCAGTCCAGAGACAGGGGTTAATTCACCCCTCCACTTT.

This rearrangement joins TRBV10-3 to TRBJ1-6; the D is unclear. V was pared by 0 bases and J by 6 bases, with 12 bases between. CDR3 length equals 16 residues. CDR1 and CDR2 (germline): ENHRY, SYGVKD. Here the CDR3 DNA reads TGTGCCATCAGTGAGTCGAGGGTAGTAGGTAATTCACCCCTCCACTTT. Its protein is CAISESRVVGNSPLHF.

The chain couples TRBV11-1 to TRBJ2-1; D unresolved. Per the germline V gene, CDR1 is SGHAT and CDR2 is FQDESV (reference sequence). Trimming removed 5 bases at V and 7 bases at J, with 12 bases between. CDR3 size: 13 residues. The CDR3 bases are TGTGCCAGCAGCCGACTTGAGCCGAATGAGCAGTTCTTC. Its protein product is CASSRLEPNEQFF. The full variable domain, its missing parts supplied by reference TRBV11-1 and TRBJ2-1, is EAEVAQSPRYKITEKSQAVAFWCDPISGHATLYWYRQILGQGPELLVQFQDESVVDDSQLPKDRFSAERLKGVDSTLKIQPAELGDSAMYLCASSRLEPNEQFFGPGTRLTVL.

This chain uses TRBV6-5 with TRBJ2-1, with D hard to call. This CDR3 comprises 16 residues. V lost 2 bases to trimming and J lost 3 bases, with 14 bases between them. Germline V gene data show CDR1 as MNHEY and CDR2 as SVGAGI. In nucleotides, the CDR3 is TGTGCCAGCAGTTACCCCTCCCTGCGAAACTACAATGAGCAGTTCTTC. Residues: CASSYPSLRNYNEQFF.

The sample holds a few counts of this clone. The chain employs TRBV19 and TRBJ1-1; TRBD1 might be the D (5 bases). Per the germline V gene, CDR1 is LNHDA and CDR2 is SQIVND (reference sequence). The V end lost 5 bases, the J end lost 5 bases, and 12 bases lay between the germline ends. The CDR3 consists of 13 residues. CDR3 sequence reads: CASSEGVGTEAFF. As DNA, the CDR3 is TGTGCCAGTAGTGAAGGGGTAGGGACTGAAGCTTTCTTT.

The rearrangement joins TRBV7-3 to TRBJ2-1; possible D gene TRBD1, 6 bases. The ends were cut back, 3 bases at V and 5 bases at J, with 11 bases in the middle. The CDR3 covers 14 residues. Looked up from germline, CDR1 is SGHTA and CDR2 is FQGTGA. CDR3 DNA sequence: TGTGCCAGCAGCTTTGGGGGCATAGACAATGAGCAGTTCTTC. It specifies CASSFGGIDNEQFF.

The rearrangement joins TRBV19 to TRBJ1-5; 10 bases fit TRBD1. V was pared by 4 bases and J by 6 bases, with 6 bases of the junction left unmatched. The CDR3 consists of 15 residues. The germline CDR1 and CDR2 sequences are LNHDA and SQIVND (reference sequence). The DNA for the CDR3 is TGTGCCAGTAGTACTCCGGGACAGGGGACTCAGCCCCAGCATTTT. Translating gives CASSTPGQGTQPQHF.

The chain links TRBV3-1 (or the pseudogene TRBV3-2) to TRBJ1-1; TRBD1 matches at 9 bases. V shed 1 base and J 5 bases; nucleotides not matched to a gene: 8. CDR1 and CDR2 (germline): LGHDT, YNNKEL (reference sequence). This CDR3 has 16 amino acids. Written as DNA, the CDR3 is TGTGCCAGCAGCCAAGGGGGGACAGGGCGGAGGACTGAAGCTTTCTTT. As protein: CASSQGGTGRRTEAFF.

The rearrangement links TRBV30 to TRBJ1-5; perhaps TRBD1 as D (5 bases). The CDR3 is 15 amino acids. V lost 2 bases and J 1 base, leaving 12 bases between the germline ends. Germline-derived CDR1 and CDR2 are GTSNPN and SVGIG (reference sequence). This chain's CDR3 is CAWSRGLGSNQPQHF. As DNA, the CDR3 is TGTGCCTGGAGTAGGGGATTGGGGAGCAATCAGCCCCAGCATTTT.

This clone showed up many times. The J gene is TRBJ2-1, the V gene TRBV28; possible D gene TRBD2, 5 bases. V lost 3 bases and J 7 bases, leaving 7 bases between the germline ends. Germline V gives CDR1 MDHEN, CDR2 SYDVKM. CDR3 size: 12 residues. This chain's CDR3 is CASSLWENEQFF. CDR3 bases: TGTGCCAGCAGTTTGTGGGAGAATGAGCAGTTCTTC.

The chain carries TRBV19 and TRBJ2-2; TRBD1 might be the D (7 bases). Trimming shortened V by 5 bases and J by 4 bases, and 20 bases separated the two germline ends. The CDR3 is 17 amino acids. Per germline, CDR1 LNHDA and CDR2 SQIVND (reference sequence). The CDR3 sequence is CASSGLTGAPSTGELFF. CDR3 nucleotide sequence: TGTGCCAGTAGTGGACTAACAGGGGCCCCTAGCACCGGGGAGCTGTTTTTT.

The chain employs TRBV30 and TRBJ1-4; the D is unclear. V lost 5 bases to trimming and J lost 4 bases, with 5 bases between them. Germline lookup yields CDR1 GTSNPN and CDR2 SVGIG (reference sequence). The CDR3 has 11 amino acids. This CDR3 reads CAWAHNEKLFF. The CDR3 DNA sequence: TGTGCCTGGGCCCATAATGAAAAACTGTTTTTT.

The chain links TRBV29-1 to TRBJ2-1; 10 bases agree with TRBD2. J gave up 3 bases and V 6 bases, and 5 bases lay outside the gene matches. The germline V gene encodes CDR1 SQVTM and CDR2 ANQGSEA. The CDR3 has 14 amino acids. The CDR3 region has the DNA TGCAGCGTAGACGGGACTAGCGACTACAATGAGCAGTTCTTC. Its translation: CSVDGTSDYNEQFF.

The CDR3 protein is CASSLGLTGANTEAFF. The CDR3 DNA reads as TGTGCCAGCAGCTTAGGACTCACAGGGGCTAACACTGAAGCTTTCTTT. V and J are TRBV13 and TRBJ1-1; 7 positions match TRBD1. This CDR3 contains 16 residues. Germline V gene data show CDR1 as PRHDT and CDR2 as FYEKMQ (reference sequence). The V and J ends lost 0 bases and 2 bases, in that order; junction bases with no gene match: 6.

The V and J genes are TRBV1 and TRBJ2-1; the listed D gene, TRBD2, was not tested against the DNA. TRBV1 is noted as a pseudogene. This CDR3 region has 15 residues. The CDR3 sequence: CTSSPRTSGSNEQFF. The DNA of the CDR3 is TGCACCAGCAGTCCCCGGACTAGCGGGAGCAATGAGCAGTTCTTC.